These T cell receptor beta chains were read from a single sample in a study of beta chain features in type 1 diabetes. Here immunoSEQ multiplex PCR was the method, and the copy in TCRdb shows in-frame clones only, minus some. Of around 250,000 clones listed, roughly 25% are singletons. Sequenced material: naive CD4+ T cells from blood. The receptors stem from a woman aged 25 to 39 with type 1 diabetes. Both conserved end residues are part of each CDR3. A D gene is named only where the DNA matches it firmly. A clone size is listed for some rows: how often the clone was seen (once, few, many), or a class if it is expanded.

j_call clone_size d_call v_call cdr3_aa cdr3_nt
TRBJ2-5 few . TRBV6-5 CASSPPDRGGETQYF TGTGCCAGCAGTCCACCTGACAGGGGAGGGGAGACCCAGTACTTC
TRBJ1-1 . TRBD1 TRBV29-1 CSETLWDSEAFF TGCAGCGAGACCTTGTGGGACAGTGAAGCTTTCTTT
TRBJ2-7 few TRBD2 TRBV19 CASSPRTSGSRNSYEQYF TGTGCCAGTAGTCCGCGGACTAGCGGGAGCCGAAACTCCTACGAGCAGTACTTC
TRBJ2-4 few . TRBV5-1 CASSWGPPGAKNIQYF TGCGCCAGCAGCTGGGGCCCCCCGGGAGCCAAAAACATTCAGTACTTC
TRBJ1-5 . . TRBV15 CATSSSKRDSNQPQHF TGTGCCACCAGCAGTTCCAAGAGGGATAGCAATCAGCCCCAGCATTTT
TRBJ1-3 few . TRBV7-2 CASSFGSSGNTIYF TGTGCCAGCAGCTTTGGGAGCTCTGGAAACACCATATATTTT
TRBJ2-3 few . TRBV29-1 CSVLSADTQYF TGCAGCGTATTAAGCGCTGATACGCAGTATTTT
TRBJ2-5 few . TRBV30 CAWSVGASRETQYF TGTGCCTGGAGTGTAGGGGCTAGTAGAGAGACCCAGTACTTC
TRBJ2-1 few TRBD2 TRBV6-5 CASRSTGLDYNEQFF TGTGCCAGCAGGTCAACGGGACTAGACTACAATGAGCAGTTCTTC
TRBJ2-5 . . TRBV29-1 CSVEERREETQYF TGCAGCGTTGAAGAGAGGAGGGAGGAGACCCAGTACTTC
TRBJ1-4 . TRBD1 TRBV29-1 CSVVNRGNEKLFF TGCAGCGTTGTGAACAGGGGAAATGAAAAACTGTTTTTT
TRBJ1-5 . . TRBV5-1 CASSLGVGNQPQHF TGCGCCAGCAGCCTCGGGGTTGGGAATCAGCCCCAGCATTTT
TRBJ1-1 . . TRBV30 CAWDGPAGVNTEAFF TGTGCCTGGGACGGCCCCGCAGGCGTGAACACTGAAGCTTTCTTT
TRBJ2-3 . TRBD2 TRBV29-1 CSPKGLAATDTQYF TGCAGCCCTAAGGGACTAGCGGCTACAGATACGCAGTATTTT
TRBJ1-4 few . TRBV30 CAWNSRSTNEKLFF TGTGCCTGGAACTCCCGATCAACTAATGAAAAACTGTTTTTT
TRBJ1-2 . . TRBV28 CAVLRPVKGRGVSIYTF TGTGCCGTCCTTAGGCCCGTGAAGGGTAGGGGCGTTTCTATCTACACCTTC
TRBJ1-5 few TRBD1 TRBV19 CASTFQDRLDQPQHF TGTGCCAGTACTTTCCAGGACAGGTTGGATCAGCCCCAGCATTTT
TRBJ2-5 . TRBD1 TRBV18 CASSPEGQGARETQYF TGTGCCAGCTCACCAGAGGGACAGGGGGCGCGGGAGACCCAGTACTTC
TRBJ2-3 . . TRBV25-1 CASAWASGTDTQYF TGTGCCAGCGCGTGGGCTAGCGGCACAGATACGCAGTATTTT
TRBJ2-3 . TRBD1 TRBV7-3 CASSSGQGPDTQYF TGTGCCAGCAGCTCAGGACAGGGCCCAGATACGCAGTATTTT
TRBJ2-7 . TRBD2 TRBV7-9 CASSHTGTSGREVPYEQYF TGTGCCAGCAGCCACACGGGGACTAGCGGGAGGGAGGTGCCCTACGAGCAGTACTTC
TRBJ2-1 . . TRBV29-1 CSVERGKGGGEYNEQFF TGCAGCGTTGAAAGGGGGAAAGGGGGCGGGGAATACAATGAGCAGTTCTTC
TRBJ2-1 . . TRBV30 CAWRQYNEQFF TGTGCCTGGAGACAGTACAATGAGCAGTTCTTC
TRBJ1-5 . . TRBV6-1 CASSEGVLSNQPQHF TGTGCCAGCAGTGAAGGAGTCCTTAGCAATCAGCCCCAGCATTTT
TRBJ2-3 . TRBD1 TRBV5-1 CASSFPQGSDTQYF TGCGCCAGCAGCTTCCCACAGGGGTCAGATACGCAGTATTTT
TRBJ2-7 few . TRBV20-1 CHPGRLYEQYF TGCCACCCCGGGAGACTCTACGAGCAGTACTTC
TRBJ2-1 . . TRBV6-5 CASSYSGSSNEQFF TGTGCCAGCAGTTACTCAGGGAGTAGCAATGAGCAGTTCTTC
TRBJ2-2 . TRBD1 TRBV25-1 CASSTGTGGSGDTGELFF TGTGCCAGCAGTACCGGGACAGGGGGCTCGGGTGACACCGGGGAGCTGTTTTTT
TRBJ2-1 few TRBD2 TRBV5-1 CASRVLAGGNEQFF TGCGCCAGCAGAGTGCTAGCGGGAGGCAATGAGCAGTTCTTC
TRBJ2-1 few TRBD2 TRBV5-1 CASSLERASGRIEQFF TGCGCCAGCAGCTTGGAGAGGGCTAGCGGGAGGATTGAGCAGTTCTTC
TRBJ2-1 . . TRBV6-5 CASSYHSALDNEQFF TGTGCCAGCAGTTACCATAGCGCCCTCGACAATGAGCAGTTCTTC
TRBJ2-1 few TRBD2 TRBV4-1 CASSRQAGGSYNEQFF TGCGCCAGCAGCCGACAAGCGGGAGGGTCCTACAATGAGCAGTTCTTC
TRBJ2-3 few TRBD2 TRBV25-1 CASTPSGVSTDTQYF TGTGCCAGCACCCCTAGCGGGGTTAGCACAGATACGCAGTATTTT
TRBJ2-1 few TRBD2 TRBV19 CASSIGLAGNEQFF TGTGCCAGTAGTATTGGACTAGCTGGGAATGAGCAGTTCTTC
TRBJ1-2 . . TRBV7-3 CASSLTPGLGYTF TGTGCCAGCAGCTTAACTCCAGGGTTAGGCTACACCTTC
TRBJ2-5 . . TRBV28 CASSRTAQGETQYF TGTGCCAGCAGCAGGACAGCTCAAGGAGAGACCCAGTACTTC
TRBJ1-5 few . TRBV18 CASSSRQLVNQPQHF TGTGCCAGCTCAAGCCGACAGTTAGTCAATCAGCCCCAGCATTTT
TRBJ2-6 . TRBD2 TRBV5-1 CASSLRRGEGSGANVLTF TGCGCCAGCAGCTTACGAAGAGGGGAGGGTTCTGGGGCCAACGTCCTGACTTTC
TRBJ2-1 few TRBD2 TRBV5-1 CASTTGTSGYNEQFF TGCGCCAGCACCACCGGGACTAGCGGTTACAATGAGCAGTTCTTC
TRBJ1-5 . . TRBV7-2 CASSLVPGYNQPQHF TGTGCCAGCAGCTTAGTACCAGGATACAATCAGCCCCAGCATTTT
TRBJ2-7 few TRBD2 TRBV9 CASSLAGGPSEQYF TGTGCCAGCAGTCTGGCGGGAGGGCCCAGCGAGCAGTACTTC
TRBJ2-5 . . TRBV18 CASSPSGTSQETQYF TGTGCCAGCTCACCATCCGGGACATCTCAAGAGACCCAGTACTTC
TRBJ2-5 few . TRBV14 CASSPGRGLMETQYF TGTGCCAGCAGCCCTGGCCGAGGCCTCATGGAGACCCAGTACTTC
TRBJ2-7 . . TRBV7-9 CASSFLTAASYEQYF TGTGCCAGCAGCTTTTTGACGGCGGCCTCCTACGAGCAGTACTTC
TRBJ2-5 few . TRBV28 CASSQGETQYF TGTGCCAGCAGCCAGGGGGAGACCCAGTACTTC
TRBJ2-7 few . TRBV9 CASSVALTEPYEQYF TGTGCCAGCAGCGTAGCTCTGACAGAACCCTACGAGCAGTACTTC